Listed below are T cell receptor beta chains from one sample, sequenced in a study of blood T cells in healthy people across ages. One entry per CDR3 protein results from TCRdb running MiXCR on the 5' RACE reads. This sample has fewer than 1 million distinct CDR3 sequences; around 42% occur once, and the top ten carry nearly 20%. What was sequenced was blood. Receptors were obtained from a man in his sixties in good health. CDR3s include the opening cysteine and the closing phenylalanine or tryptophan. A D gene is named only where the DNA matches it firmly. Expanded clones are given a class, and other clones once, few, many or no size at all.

CASTSQLATDTQYF	TGCGCCAGCACCTCTCAATTAGCTACCGATACGCAGTATTTT	TRBJ2-3	few	NA	TRBV5-1
CASRSRTSELWDEQYF	TGTGCCAGCAGATCAAGGACTAGCGAACTTTGGGATGAGCAGTACTTC	TRBJ2-5	NA	TRBD2	TRBV7-2
CASSQGGLAGVTDTQYF	TGCGCCAGCAGCCAAGGGGGACTAGCGGGGGTCACAGATACGCAGTATTTT	TRBJ2-3	NA	TRBD2	TRBV4-1
CATRDPGTNYEQYF	TGTGCCACTAGGGACCCCGGGACAAACTACGAGCAGTACTTC	TRBJ2-7	few	NA	TRBV10-3
CASSPSGGASNEQFF	TGTGCCAGCAGCCCTAGCGGGGGGGCCTCCAATGAGCAGTTCTTC	TRBJ2-1	NA	TRBD2	TRBV3-1
CASSPGWGEQYF	TGTGCCAGCAGCCCAGGGTGGGGCGAGCAGTACTTC	TRBJ2-7	many	NA	TRBV6-5
CACSQESHSSYNEQYF	TGCGCCTGCAGCCAAGAGAGCCACAGCTCCTACAATGAGCAGTACTTC	TRBJ2-7	NA	NA	TRBV4-1
CATSGRAGGSTDTQYF	TGTGCCACCAGCGGGCGAGCGGGGGGGTCAACAGATACGCAGTATTTT	TRBJ2-3	NA	TRBD2	TRBV15
CSVEGPGQGSTEAFF	TGCAGCGTTGAAGGGCCGGGACAGGGAAGCACTGAAGCTTTCTTT	TRBJ1-1	NA	TRBD1	TRBV29-1
CAGSFAGTGGGDPFF	TGTGCCGGCAGCTTCGCCGGGACAGGGGGCGGGGATCCGTTCTTC	TRBJ2-1	NA	TRBD1	TRBV7-2
CASSHQPLADLTANEQFF	TGCGCCAGCAGCCACCAGCCCCTAGCGGATTTAACGGCCAATGAGCAGTTCTTC	TRBJ2-1	few	TRBD2	TRBV4-1
CVTSPDPLAATQYF	TGTGTCACCAGCCCCGACCCACTAGCAGCGACCCAGTACTTC	TRBJ2-5	NA	NA	TRBV15
CASTRLEGPLSEQYF	TGTGCCAGCACCAGGTTGGAGGGTCCCTTGAGCGAGCAGTACTTC	TRBJ2-7	NA	NA	TRBV2
CASSRGVGNTIYF	TGTGCCAGCAGCAGGGGTGTTGGAAACACCATATATTTT	TRBJ1-3	NA	NA	TRBV21-1
CASSQEGGNNQPQHF	TGCGCCAGCAGCCAAGAGGGCGGAAACAATCAGCCCCAGCATTTT	TRBJ1-5	NA	NA	TRBV4-3
CSAGTSGGTKNIQYF	TGCAGTGCTGGGACTAGCGGGGGCACCAAAAACATTCAGTACTTC	TRBJ2-4	NA	TRBD2	TRBV20-1
CSVESGTGGSNEQYF	TGCAGCGTTGAATCCGGGACAGGGGGCTCCAATGAGCAGTACTTC	TRBJ2-7	few	TRBD1	TRBV29-1
CASSLREGRSYEQYF	TGTGCCAGCAGTCTCCGCGAAGGGCGGTCCTACGAGCAGTACTTC	TRBJ2-7	NA	NA	TRBV6-2/TRBV6-3
CASSPTDGRNEKLFF	TGTGCCAGCAGCCCAACGGACGGGAGGAATGAAAAACTGTTTTTT	TRBJ1-4	NA	NA	TRBV4-2
CASSPRTGIYQETQYF	TGTGCCAGCAGTCCGAGGACAGGGATATACCAAGAGACCCAGTACTTC	TRBJ2-5	NA	TRBD1	TRBV6-6
CASSFDKKNYGYTF	TGCGCCAGCAGCTTCGACAAGAAGAACTATGGCTACACCTTC	TRBJ1-2	many	NA	TRBV10-2
CASSQEGGPNEQFF	TGTGCCAGCAGCCAGGAGGGGGGGCCGAATGAGCAGTTCTTC	TRBJ2-1	few	NA	TRBV4-2
CASSLLGQGTGELFF	TGTGCCAGCAGTTTATTGGGACAGGGGACCGGGGAGCTGTTTTTT	TRBJ2-2	NA	TRBD1	TRBV28
CASSFGQGSAHEQYF	TGTGCCAGCAGCTTCGGACAGGGTAGCGCCCACGAGCAGTACTTC	TRBJ2-7	NA	TRBD1	TRBV11-2
CASSPGQGPTDTQYF	TGCGCCAGCAGCCCCGGACAGGGCCCCACAGATACGCAGTATTTT	TRBJ2-3	few	TRBD1	TRBV5-1
CASGPLGGDAETQYF	TGCGCCAGCGGCCCACTCGGGGGGGATGCAGAGACCCAGTACTTC	TRBJ2-5	once	TRBD2	TRBV5-1
CATGRQGVGETQYF	TGTGCCACCGGCAGACAGGGGGTCGGCGAGACCCAGTACTTC	TRBJ2-5	NA	TRBD1	TRBV15
CASSTDMNNQPQHF	TGTGCCAGCAGCACGGACATGAACAATCAGCCCCAGCATTTT	TRBJ1-5	few	NA	TRBV12-3/TRBV12-4
CASSLSGGSGQETQFF	TGTGCCAGCAGTCTCTCCGGCGGGAGCGGCCAAGAGACCCAGTTCTTC	TRBJ2-1	NA	TRBD2	TRBV12-3/TRBV12-4
CASSLKAGWLETQYF	TGTGCCAGCAGCTTAAAGGCAGGGTGGTTGGAGACCCAGTACTTC	TRBJ2-5	many	NA	TRBV11-2
CASSTLTSVATDTQYF	TGCGCCAGCAGCACTTTAACCTCGGTCGCCACAGATACGCAGTATTTT	TRBJ2-3	few	NA	TRBV5-1
CSAGTTTPYEQYF	TGCAGTGCCGGGACGACAACCCCCTACGAGCAGTACTTC	TRBJ2-7	few	NA	TRBV20-1
CASGGASEQYF	TGTGCCAGCGGTGGGGCTAGCGAGCAGTACTTC	TRBJ2-7	many	NA	TRBV12-3/TRBV12-4
CACRGTYNEQFF	TGTGCCTGCAGGGGGACCTACAATGAGCAGTTCTTC	TRBJ2-1	NA	TRBD1	TRBV30
CASSPGQGHTEAFF	TGTGCCAGCAGCCCGGGACAGGGGCACACTGAAGCTTTCTTT	TRBJ1-1	few	TRBD1	TRBV7-9
CSVEKMGVVEAFF	TGCAGCGTTGAAAAGATGGGAGTAGTTGAAGCTTTCTTT	TRBJ1-1	NA	NA	TRBV29-1
CASSYWASGGQTQTQYF	TGTGCCAGCAGTTACTGGGCTAGCGGGGGCCAAACACAGACCCAGTACTTC	TRBJ2-5	NA	TRBD2	TRBV6-6
CSAPRGDAGYTF	TGCAGTGCGCCCAGGGGGGATGCTGGCTACACCTTC	TRBJ1-2	NA	TRBD1	TRBV20-1
CASSSNFRGMNSPLHF	TGTGCCAGCAGTTCCAATTTCAGGGGGATGAATTCACCCCTCCACTTT	TRBJ1-6	few	TRBD1	TRBV12-3/TRBV12-4
CAISESYISTNEKLFF	TGTGCCATCAGTGAGTCGTATATATCAACTAATGAAAAACTGTTTTTT	TRBJ1-4	once	NA	TRBV10-3
CASSSPGLLPDTQYF	TGTGCCAGCAGCTCTCCGGGACTTCTTCCGGATACGCAGTATTTT	TRBJ2-3	NA	NA	TRBV7-6
CASSQEALRTGDSQETQYF	TGTGCCAGCAGCCAAGAGGCTCTTCGGACAGGGGATTCGCAAGAGACCCAGTACTTC	TRBJ2-5	once	TRBD1	TRBV3-1
CASAGTGGGRELFF	TGTGCCAGCGCCGGGACAGGGGGGGGACGAGAACTGTTTTTT	TRBJ1-4	few	TRBD1	TRBV12-3/TRBV12-4
CAISSLTGGNFNEQFF	TGTGCCATCAGTTCCCTTACGGGGGGAAATTTCAATGAGCAGTTCTTC	TRBJ2-1	few	TRBD2	TRBV10-3
CSAARGGGEQFF	TGCAGCGCGGCTCGCGGGGGCGGTGAGCAGTTCTTC	TRBJ2-1	many	NA	TRBV29-1
CATSDLGTGADEQFF	TGTGCCACCAGTGATCTAGGGACAGGGGCCGATGAGCAGTTCTTC	TRBJ2-1	once	TRBD1	TRBV24-1
CASSLGGTASYEQYF	TGCGCCAGCAGCTTGGGGGGGACAGCTTCCTACGAGCAGTACTTC	TRBJ2-7	few	TRBD1	TRBV5-1
CASSRRIFYNEQFF	TGTGCCAGCAGCCGCCGGATTTTCTACAATGAGCAGTTCTTC	TRBJ2-1	NA	NA	TRBV3-1
CASSGSQGAHGYTF	TGTGCCAGCAGTGGTTCACAGGGGGCGCATGGCTACACCTTC	TRBJ1-2	NA	TRBD1	TRBV12-3/TRBV12-4
CASSQDRFGGGNIQYF	TGCGCCAGCAGCCAAGATAGGTTCGGGGGCGGAAACATTCAGTACTTC	TRBJ2-4	NA	NA	TRBV4-1
CATSRGAGQDTQYF	TGTGCCACCAGTCGAGGGGCGGGCCAAGATACCCAGTACTTC	TRBJ2-5	NA	NA	TRBV24-1
CSVDLGSYGYTF	TGCAGCGTTGATTTGGGTAGCTATGGCTACACCTTC	TRBJ1-2	NA	NA	TRBV29-1